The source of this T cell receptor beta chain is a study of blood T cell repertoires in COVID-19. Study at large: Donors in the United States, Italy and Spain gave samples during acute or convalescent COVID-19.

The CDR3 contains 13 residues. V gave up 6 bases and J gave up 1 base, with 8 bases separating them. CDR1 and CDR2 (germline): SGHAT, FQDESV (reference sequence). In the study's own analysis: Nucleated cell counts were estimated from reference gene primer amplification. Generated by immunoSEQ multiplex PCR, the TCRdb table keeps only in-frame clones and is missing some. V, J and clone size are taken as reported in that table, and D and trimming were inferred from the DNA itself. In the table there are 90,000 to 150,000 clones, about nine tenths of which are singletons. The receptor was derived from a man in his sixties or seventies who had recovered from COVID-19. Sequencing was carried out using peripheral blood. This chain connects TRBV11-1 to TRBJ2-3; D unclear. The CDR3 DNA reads TGTGCCAGCAGTAAACCGGGCACAGATACGCAGTATTTT. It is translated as CASSKPGTDTQYF.